The 21 T cell receptor beta chains below were found in one sample sequenced in a study of cytomegalovirus exposure and HLA in healthy donors. Some clones are missing from TCRdb's copy, which holds only in-frame ones; the method was immunoSEQ multiplex PCR. The repertoire holds 75,000 to 90,000 clones, with approximately 95% as singletons. Sequenced input: PBMCs. Every receptor here comes from a young man in good health and CMV-seropositive.

V usage is TRBV5-1 and J usage is TRBJ1-4; D remains ambiguous. Trimming left V 3 bases short and J 0 bases short, with 6 bases between. Germline V lookup: CDR1 SGHRS, CDR2 YFSETQ. This CDR3 comprises 14 residues. The CDR3 DNA is TGCGCCAGCAGCTGGGGAGCAACTAATGAAAAACTGTTTTTT. Its translation is CASSWGATNEKLFF.

CDR3 residues: CASSPRLAGGASYNEQFF. The CDR3 nucleotides read TGTGCCAGCAGCCCCAGACTAGCGGGAGGAGCCTCCTACAATGAGCAGTTCTTC. The chain joins TRBV7-8 to TRBJ2-1, with TRBD2 identical over 13 bases. Germline V gene sequence: CDR1 SGHVS, CDR2 FQNEAQ. The CDR3 totals 18 residues. Trimming cost V 5 bases and J 0 bases; bases outside gene matches: 7.

V gene TRBV7-2 combines with J gene TRBJ2-7; 8 nucleotides match TRBD2. With V trimmed by 5 bases and J by 0 bases, 6 bases remained unmatched. Germline CDR1 SGHTA, CDR2 FQGNSA. This CDR3 comprises 15 residues. In DNA, the CDR3 is TGTGCCAGCAGCCCGGGAGGGGCCCTCTCCTACGAGCAGTACTTC. It specifies CASSPGGALSYEQYF.

This chain connects TRBV6-5 to TRBJ1-1, with D possibly TRBD1 on 6 matching bases. CDR1 is MNHEY and CDR2 is SVGAGI in the germline V gene. The CDR3 is 12 residues long. V lost 10 bases to trimming and J lost 4 bases, with 13 bases between them. CDR3 in DNA: TGTGCCATACGAGGGGGGGGCACTGAAGCTTTCTTT. Translation gives CAIRGGGTEAFF.

The J gene is TRBJ2-5, the V gene TRBV30, with TRBD2 identical over 9 bases. Germline V lookup: CDR1 GTSNPN, CDR2 SVGIG (reference sequence). Trimming at V came to 2 bases and at J to 0 bases, leaving 7 bases not matched to a gene. This CDR3 has 16 residues. The CDR3 reads CAWSIRLAGYQETQYF. The CDR3 DNA follows: TGTGCCTGGAGTATTAGGCTAGCGGGGTACCAAGAGACCCAGTACTTC. Complete variable domain (other parts from reference TRBV30 and TRBJ2-5): SQTIHQWPATLVQPVGSPLSLECTVEGTSNPNLYWYRQAAGRGLQLLFYSVGIGQISSEVPQNLSASRPQDRQFILSSKKLLLSDSGFYLCAWSIRLAGYQETQYFGPGTRLLVL.

The chain couples TRBV19 to TRBJ1-1; TRBD1 matches at 8 bases. The ends lost 5 bases at V and 3 bases at J; junction bases unmatched: 14. The CDR3 spans 17 residues. In germline, CDR1 is LNHDA, CDR2 SQIVND (reference sequence). CDR3 nucleotides: TGTGCCAGTAGTGAAAACAGGGGGGGCAAGTCTGACACTGAAGCTTTCTTT. It yields the protein CASSENRGGKSDTEAFF.

The rearrangement joins TRBV27 to TRBJ2-7; TRBD2 matches 7 bases. The CDR3 is 17 residues long. J lost 5 bases, V lost 2 bases, and 15 bases had no gene match. CDR1 and CDR2 (germline): MNHEY, SMNVEV (reference sequence). Written as DNA, the CDR3 is TGTGCCAGCAGTTTAACCGGGAGGCCCAGCCTCCCTCACGAGCAGTACTTC. It encodes CASSLTGRPSLPHEQYF.

The chain is built from TRBV10-3 and TRBJ2-5; 14 bases map to TRBD2. The CDR3 loop spans 14 amino acids. From germline, CDR1 is ENHRY and CDR2 SYGVKD. With V trimmed by 11 bases and J by 5 bases, 7 bases remained unmatched. CDR3 in DNA: TGTGCCGTAGGGACTAGCGGGAGTTGGGAGACCCAGTACTTC. Its translation: CAVGTSGSWETQYF.

This chain joins TRBV6-5 and TRBJ1-1; 7 nucleotides agree with TRBD1. With V trimmed by 0 bases and J by 10 bases, 8 bases remained unmatched. Germline V lookup: CDR1 MNHEY, CDR2 SVGAGI. The CDR3 has 14 amino acids. The CDR3 DNA follows: TGTGCCAGCAGTTACTCGTTGGAGGGGGCCGGAGCTTTCTTT. Translated, it gives CASSYSLEGAGAFF.

The rearrangement uses TRBV30 and TRBJ1-5; 9 bases map to TRBD1. CDR3 size: 14 residues. Germline lookup yields CDR1 GTSNPN and CDR2 SVGIG (reference sequence). Trimming at V came to 2 bases and at J to 9 bases, leaving 8 bases not matched to a gene. CDR3 sequence: CAWSMGQGGWPQHF. Written as DNA, the CDR3 is TGTGCCTGGAGTATGGGACAGGGAGGGTGGCCCCAGCATTTT.

In its sample, this clone was seen once. This chain connects TRBV6-5 to TRBJ2-5, with TRBD2 matching 9 bases. CDR1 is MNHEY and CDR2 is SVGAGI in the germline V gene. The CDR3 sequence is 16 residues long. V was clipped by 0 bases and J by 5 bases; unmatched bases: 7. The CDR3 here is CASSYSRSGSYETQYF. The CDR3, as DNA: TGTGCCAGCAGTTACTCGCGTAGCGGGAGTTACGAGACCCAGTACTTC.

By share of the sample, this clone is medium-sized. The rearrangement links TRBV6-4 to TRBJ2-2, with TRBD2 matching over 7 bases. The V segment lost 2 bases and the J segment 4 bases; nucleotides outside the gene matches: 4. Germline loops: CDR1 MRHNA, CDR2 SNTAGT. The CDR3 runs 15 residues. The chain's CDR3 is CASSDRGGSTGELFF. DNA for the CDR3: TGTGCCAGCAGTGACAGGGGCGGGAGCACCGGGGAGCTGTTTTTT.

This chain uses TRBV19 with TRBJ1-1, with TRBD1 as a possible D gene (6 bases). CDR3 size: 13 residues. Germline CDR1 is LNHDA and CDR2 is SQIVND (reference sequence). Between the trimmed V and J ends, which lost 7 bases and 3 bases, there was a span of 12 bases. The CDR3 bases are TGTGCCAGTAACCCGACAGGTTACACTGAAGCTTTCTTT. It is translated as CASNPTGYTEAFF.

This sequence joins TRBV5-1 and TRBJ2-5, with 13 bases aligning to TRBD2. Looked up from germline, CDR1 is SGHRS and CDR2 is YFSETQ. The CDR3 sequence is 15 residues long. V lost 4 bases, J lost 1 base, and 1 base stayed unmatched. CDR3 sequence: CASSGLAGAQETQYF. The DNA of the CDR3 is TGCGCCAGCAGCGGACTAGCGGGGGCCCAAGAGACCCAGTACTTC. Full variable domain (remainder filled in from reference TRBV5-1 and TRBJ2-5): KAGVTQTPRYLIKTRGQQVTLSCSPISGHRSVSWYQQTPGQGLQFLFEYFSETQRNKGNFPGRFSGRQFSNSRSEMNVSTLELGDSALYLCASSGLAGAQETQYFGPGTRLLVL.

The chain couples TRBV7-8 to TRBJ1-5; D perhaps matches TRBD1 (5 bases). This CDR3 has 13 residues. Germline-derived CDR1 and CDR2 are SGHVS and FQNEAQ. The V and J ends lost 5 bases and 2 bases respectively, with 7 bases between them. As DNA, the CDR3 is TGTGCCAGCAGCACCAGGGGCAATCAGCCCCAGCATTTT. This codes for CASSTRGNQPQHF.

The rearrangement links TRBV15 to TRBJ2-7; D is undetermined. Trimming removed 5 bases at V and 2 bases at J, with 13 bases between. The CDR3 totals 14 residues. Per germline, CDR1 LNHNV and CDR2 YYDKDF (reference sequence). DNA of the CDR3: TGTGCCACCAGCCCCTCAATGGGCCCCTACGAGCAGTACTTC. Translated: CATSPSMGPYEQYF.

V is TRBV30 and J is TRBJ2-1, with TRBD1 identical over 9 bases. The junction had 10 bases not matched to a gene; V was cut back by 5 bases and J by 14 bases. The V gene's germline CDR1 is GTSNPN and CDR2 SVGIG (reference sequence). The length of the CDR3 is 12 residues. DNA for the CDR3: TGTGCCTGGGAGGGACAGGGTCCCATGAAGTTCTTC. Translated: CAWEGQGPMKFF.

The CDR3 loop is CASSLQGPQETQYF. CDR3 DNA: TGTGCCAGCAGCTTACAGGGGCCCCAAGAGACCCAGTACTTC. The chain recombines TRBV7-9 with TRBJ2-5; D may be TRBD1 (6 bases). V was shortened by 2 bases and J by 1 base, with 8 bases between the two germline ends. This CDR3 has 14 residues. The germline gives CDR1 SEHNR, CDR2 FQNEAQ (reference sequence).

The CDR3 DNA is TGTGCCAGCAGCTTAGGTGGAGTCCAAGAGACCCAGTACTTC. Its protein is CASSLGGVQETQYF. The rearrangement uses TRBV7-2 and TRBJ2-5; D gene uncertain. Trimming removed 1 base at V and 1 base at J, with 7 bases between. Germline loops: CDR1 SGHTA, CDR2 FQGNSA. This CDR3 has 14 amino acids.

This clone was seen a handful of times. V is TRBV10-3 and J is TRBJ1-1; tentative D call: TRBD1 (6 bases). The CDR3 loop spans 13 amino acids. Trimming took 2 bases from V and 4 from J, leaving 8 bases between them. Germline loops: CDR1 ENHRY, CDR2 SYGVKD. CDR3: CAISEQGFTEAFF. CDR3 DNA: TGTGCCATCAGTGAGCAGGGGTTCACTGAAGCTTTCTTT.

The CDR3 coding sequence is TGTGCCAGCAGCCTGGCCCTAGCGGGAGTTGCTGAGCAGTTCTTC. This sequence encodes CASSLALAGVAEQFF. The J gene is TRBJ2-1, the V gene TRBV7-9; 10 bases line up with TRBD2. CDR1 and CDR2 (germline): SEHNR, FQNEAQ (reference sequence). This CDR3 comprises 15 residues. V gave up 5 bases and J gave up 9 bases; unmatched junction bases: 10.